One sample yielded the 32 T cell receptor beta chains listed below, sequenced in a study of T cells in Graves' hyperthyroidism and ophthalmopathy. It was RNA transcripts that yielded the amplified TCR beta CDR3 regions. Using the HTBI primer set, a first-round RT-PCR was run on the TCR CDR3. TCRdb ran MiXCR on the multiplex PCR reads and lists one entry per CDR3 protein. Of nearly 600,000 distinct CDR3 sequences listed, about 15% are singletons. Sequencing was carried out using blood. These receptors all come from a woman aged 25 to 39 with Graves' hyperthyroidism that later progressed to Graves' ophthalmopathy.

This clonotype turned up a few times. The V call is TRBV7-3, the J call TRBJ1-5; D unresolved. Looked up from germline, CDR1 is SGHTA and CDR2 is FQGTGA. V was trimmed by 4 bases and J by 4 bases, leaving 17 bases between them. The CDR3 is made up of 16 amino acids. CDR3 protein: CASSSHPRGTNQPQHF. CDR3 coding DNA: TGTGCCAGCAGCTCACACCCACGGGGTACTAATCAGCCCCAGCATTTT.

This clonotype was observed many times. The chain employs TRBV7-3 and TRBJ2-4; TRBD2 aligns across 8 bases. The V segment lost 6 bases and the J segment 9 bases; nucleotides outside the gene matches: 4. The CDR3 sequence is 12 residues long. Germline V CDR1 and CDR2: SGHTA, FQGTGA. The CDR3 DNA reads as TGTGCCAGCAGTCCCCGGGGGGGCATTCAGTACTTC. It codes for CASSPRGGIQYF.

In its sample, this clonotype was seen many times. CDR3 protein: CASSVWAERTEAFF. In nucleotides, the CDR3 is TGTGCCAGCAGCGTCTGGGCCGAGAGGACTGAAGCTTTCTTT. V gene TRBV9 combines with J gene TRBJ1-1; D ambiguous. Germline loops: CDR1 SGDLS, CDR2 YYNGEE. The CDR3 has 14 residues. The V and J ends lost 2 bases and 5 bases respectively, with 13 bases between them. Using reference TRBV9 and TRBJ1-1 for the parts outside the CDR3, the full variable domain is DSGVTQTPKHLITATGQRVTLRCSPRSGDLSVYWYQQSLDQGLQFLIQYYNGEERAKGNILERFSAQQFPDLHSELNLSSLELGDSALYFCASSVWAERTEAFFGQGTRLTVV.

The rearrangement uses TRBV19 and TRBJ2-1; 9 nucleotides match TRBD1. V shed 7 bases and J 12 bases; nucleotides not matched to a gene: 16. This CDR3 comprises 15 residues. Germline CDR1 LNHDA, CDR2 SQIVND (reference sequence). The CDR3 here is CASTGTGPNERRQFF. The DNA for the CDR3 is TGTGCCAGTACAGGGACAGGGCCTAACGAGAGACGGCAGTTCTTC.

This chain joins TRBV6-1 and TRBJ2-1; TRBD1 is a possible D gene (6 bases). In germline, CDR1 is MNHNS, CDR2 SASEGT. Between the trimmed V and J ends, which lost 5 bases and 8 bases, there was a span of 7 bases. The CDR3 sequence is 11 residues long. CDR3 amino acids: CASSNRDEQFF. For the CDR3, the DNA is TGTGCCAGCAGTAACAGGGATGAGCAGTTCTTC.

This clonotype was detected many times. The rearrangement links TRBV6-2 or TRBV6-3 to TRBJ1-5; D perhaps matches TRBD1 (6 bases). The CDR3 has 17 amino acids. V gave up 2 bases and J gave up 1 base, with 15 bases separating them. Germline V CDR1 and CDR2: MNHEY, SVGEGT. The CDR3 is CASSYHLNRASNQPQHF. The CDR3 bases are TGTGCCAGCAGTTACCACCTGAACAGGGCCAGCAATCAGCCCCAGCATTTT.

This clonotype showed up many times. The rearrangement joins TRBV11-2 to TRBJ1-2, with a weak D call TRBD1 (5 bases). V lost 2 bases and J lost 8, with 21 bases in between. CDR1 is SGHAT, CDR2 FQNNGV, per germline. The CDR3 is made up of 16 amino acids. CDR3 sequence: CASSLNLGRPGFGYTF. In nucleotides, the CDR3 is TGTGCCAGCAGCTTAAATCTGGGCAGGCCAGGGTTCGGCTACACCTTC.

There are many counts of this clonotype. This chain connects TRBV7-2 to TRBJ2-7; D is tentatively TRBD1 or TRBD2 (5 bases each). This CDR3 has 14 amino acids. CDR1 is SGHTA and CDR2 is FQGNSA in the germline V gene. V was pared by 6 bases and J by 6 bases, with 18 bases between. DNA of the CDR3: TGTGCCAGCAGATTGGGACCGGGGCCTTCCGAGCAGTACTTC. Translating it yields CASRLGPGPSEQYF.

The chain links TRBV29-1 to TRBJ2-3; 14 nucleotides align to TRBD2. Trimming took 5 bases from V and 2 from J; bases not matched to a gene: 15. In germline, CDR1 is SQVTM, CDR2 ANQGSEA. This CDR3 has 19 amino acids. The CDR3 sequence: CSVTPGLAGANPDTDTQYF. CDR3 nucleotide sequence: TGCAGCGTTACCCCGGGACTAGCGGGAGCCAATCCTGACACAGATACGCAGTATTTT.

About this clonotype itself: This could be a read error, since a much larger clone is one nucleotide away. The chain combines TRBV9 with TRBJ2-7; D is unresolved. Germline assignment: CDR1 SGDLS and CDR2 YYNGEE. The CDR3 runs to 13 residues. Trimming removed 4 bases at V and 5 bases at J, with 13 bases between. The CDR3 loop is CASSRSPTHEQYF. CDR3 nucleotides: TGTGCCAGCAGCCGATCGCCCACCCACGAGCAGTACTTC.

The gene calls are TRBV2 and TRBJ2-1; 11 nucleotides align to TRBD1. The J segment lost 4 bases and the V segment lost 1 base, leaving 6 bases of the junction unmatched. The CDR3 consists of 17 residues. Germline CDR1 is SNHLY and CDR2 is FYNNEI. The CDR3 here is CASSEEDRGRLYNEQFF. The DNA of the CDR3 is TGTGCCAGCAGTGAAGAGGACAGGGGGCGTCTTTACAATGAGCAGTTCTTC.

This clonotype was detected many times. The CDR3 is CASSAHGESTEAFF. CDR3 sequence (DNA): TGTGCCAGCAGTGCCCACGGGGAGAGCACTGAAGCTTTCTTT. The chain carries TRBV6-1 and TRBJ1-1; D is undetermined. The V gene's germline CDR1 is MNHNS and CDR2 SASEGT. The ends were cut back, 4 bases at V and 4 bases at J, with 13 bases in the middle. The CDR3 spans 14 residues.

V usage is TRBV3-1 and J usage is TRBJ2-6; D remains ambiguous. The V gene lost 0 bases and the J gene lost 2 bases, with 8 bases spanning the gap. CDR3 size: 16 residues. From germline, CDR1 is LGHDT and CDR2 YNNKEL (reference sequence). For the CDR3, the DNA is TGTGCCAGCAGCCAAGATAGAGTTGCTGGGGCCAACGTCCTGACTTTC. Encoded protein: CASSQDRVAGANVLTF.

This clonotype was found many times. The gene calls are TRBV12-3 or TRBV12-4 and TRBJ1-1; D uncertain. The CDR3 is made up of 13 amino acids. V was cut by 1 base and J by 2 bases, with 5 bases left in between. DNA for the CDR3: TGTGCCAGCAGTTTAGTCAGTAACACTGAAGCTTTCTTT. As protein: CASSLVSNTEAFF.

This clonotype was detected ten times or more. The CDR3 protein is CSAGMGNYGYTF. DNA for the CDR3: TGCAGTGCAGGGATGGGAAACTATGGCTACACCTTC. The chain employs TRBV20-1 and TRBJ1-2, with D unresolved. The CDR3 extends over 12 amino acids. CDR1 is DFQATT and CDR2 is SNEGSKA in the germline V gene (reference sequence). Trimming took 6 bases from V and 2 from J, leaving 10 bases between them.

This clonotype was seen at least ten times. This CDR3 reads CASSPGTSGNNEQFF. CDR3 coding DNA: TGTGCCAGCAGTCCCGGGACTAGCGGGAACAATGAGCAGTTCTTC. This rearrangement joins TRBV27 to TRBJ2-1, with TRBD2 matching 13 bases. Trimming at V came to 5 bases and at J to 5 bases, leaving 3 bases not matched to a gene. The CDR3 is 15 amino acids. Germline loops: CDR1 MNHEY, CDR2 SMNVEV (reference sequence).

The chain is built from TRBV30 and TRBJ2-1, with D tentatively TRBD1 or TRBD2 (6 bases each). Trimming stripped 8 bases from V and 6 bases from J, with 14 bases between. This CDR3 region has 12 residues. Germline CDR1 and CDR2: GTSNPN and SVGIG (reference sequence). This CDR3 is CAARGPLNEQFF. The CDR3, as DNA: TGTGCCGCACGGGGGCCCCTCAATGAGCAGTTCTTC.

This clonotype was detected many times. The chain links TRBV28 to TRBJ1-2; a weak D match, TRBD1 (6 bases). V dropped 3 bases and J dropped 8 bases, with 16 bases sitting between them. The CDR3 is 14 residues long. Germline assignment: CDR1 MDHEN and CDR2 SYDVKM. This chain's CDR3 is CASSLRQAGLGYTF. Here the CDR3 DNA reads TGTGCCAGCAGTTTGAGACAGGCGGGTTTAGGCTACACCTTC.

This chain joins TRBV7-2 and TRBJ2-2, with 7 bases matching TRBD1. The germline gives CDR1 SGHTA, CDR2 FQGNSA. CDR3 length: 17 residues. Trimming took 1 base from V and 6 from J; bases not matched to a gene: 11. The CDR3 DNA sequence: TGTGCCAGCAGCTTAGACAGGGGCCCCATCCTGGCCGGGGAGCTGTTTTTT. It specifies CASSLDRGPILAGELFF. The entire variable domain, with the rest obtained from reference TRBV7-2 and TRBJ2-2, is as follows: GAGVSQSPSNKVTEKGKDVELRCDPISGHTALYWYRQSLGQGLEFLIYFQGNSAPDKSGLPSDRFSAERTGGSVSTLTIQRTQQEDSAVYLCASSLDRGPILAGELFFGEGSRLTVL.

This clonotype has more than one count but fewer than ten. This may arise from a read error, as a much more abundant clone is one base away. This rearrangement joins TRBV3-1 to TRBJ2-5; D unclear. V was clipped by 2 bases and J by 5 bases, with 12 bases between them. The CDR3 consists of 14 residues. Germline CDR1 and CDR2: LGHDT and YNNKEL (reference sequence). CDR3: CASSQYGSRETQYF. The CDR3 DNA follows: TGTGCCAGCAGCCAATATGGGTCGAGGGAGACCCAGTACTTC.

The CDR3 DNA follows: TGTGCCAGCAGCATCCGGGAGCTGAACACTGAAGCTTTCTTT. It translates to CASSIRELNTEAFF. The chain is built from TRBV9 and TRBJ1-1, with D hard to call. The CDR3 length is 14 residues. Germline V gene lookup returns CDR1 SGDLS and CDR2 YYNGEE. V lost 4 bases, J lost 0 bases, and 10 bases lay in between. The variable domain in full, completed from reference TRBV9 and TRBJ1-1, reads DSGVTQTPKHLITATGQRVTLRCSPRSGDLSVYWYQQSLDQGLQFLIQYYNGEERAKGNILERFSAQQFPDLHSELNLSSLELGDSALYFCASSIRELNTEAFFGQGTRLTVV.

The table lists this clonotype with a few counts. This may be a read error: a much more frequent sequence differs by one nucleotide. This chain links TRBV9 with TRBJ2-7; no clear D gene. This CDR3 comprises 13 residues. Germline V gives CDR1 SGDLS, CDR2 YYNGEE. In DNA form, the CDR3 reads TGTACCAGCAGCGTAGGGTGGTCCGACGAGCAGTACTTC. Its protein product is CTSSVGWSDEQYF.

This clonotype has only a few counts. The CDR3 DNA reads as TGCAGTGCAATCATACTAGGCGAGCAGTACTTC. Translation: CSAIILGEQYF. J is TRBJ2-7 and V is TRBV20-1, with TRBD2 as a possible D gene (5 bases). Trimming removed 6 bases at V and 6 bases at J, with 12 bases between. The CDR3 runs to 11 residues. CDR1 and CDR2 from the germline V gene are DFQATT and SNEGSKA (reference sequence).

This clonotype has ten or more counts. The chain has TRBV28 and TRBJ1-2, with D tentatively TRBD1 (5 bases). V lost 6 bases and J lost 8, with 10 bases in between. The germline V gene has CDR1 MDHEN and CDR2 SYDVKM. This CDR3 is built from 11 residues. Written as DNA, the CDR3 is TGTGCCAGCAGCAGGGCGTCGGGCTACACCTTC. Its protein product is CASSRASGYTF.

This clonotype was detected ten times or more. The chain joins TRBV9 to TRBJ2-7; D gene uncertain. V shed 2 bases and J shed 2 bases, with 11 bases lying between them. This CDR3 is 14 amino acids long. CDR1 and CDR2 (germline): SGDLS, YYNGEE. The CDR3 here is CASSVDPSAYEQYF. DNA for the CDR3: TGTGCCAGCAGCGTTGACCCCTCCGCCTACGAGCAGTACTTC.

A few counts support this clonotype. The chain couples TRBV14 to TRBJ2-1, with 9 bases identical to TRBD2. V lost 0 bases, J lost 7 bases, and 10 bases stayed unmatched. Germline V lookup: CDR1 SGHDN, CDR2 FVKESK. The CDR3 is 17 residues long. CDR3 in amino acids: CASSQEVAGVWQNEQFF. The DNA for the CDR3 is TGTGCCAGCAGCCAAGAAGTAGCGGGAGTATGGCAGAATGAGCAGTTCTTC.

This clonotype was recorded a few times. The V gene is TRBV29-1, the J gene TRBJ2-7; 9 bases align to TRBD2. Germline CDR1 and CDR2: SQVTM and ANQGSEA. Trimming removed 7 bases from V and 4 bases from J; junction bases left unmatched: 5. The length of the CDR3 is 12 residues. CDR3 sequence reads: CSARAGGYEQYF. DNA of the CDR3: TGCAGCGCCAGAGCGGGAGGTTACGAGCAGTACTTC.

This clonotype appeared many times. The rearrangement uses TRBV29-1 and TRBJ2-7; the D gene is possibly TRBD1 (6 bases). The CDR3 loop spans 15 amino acids. The V end lost 7 bases, the J end lost 3 bases, and 22 bases lay between the germline ends. CDR1 and CDR2 from the germline V gene are SQVTM and ANQGSEA. The CDR3 coding sequence is TGCAGCGCCTACCTCGGGACACGCGAAGGCTACGAGCAGTACTTC. Encoded protein: CSAYLGTREGYEQYF.

This clonotype was observed many times. The chain couples TRBV5-1 to TRBJ1-1; D unresolved. Germline V gives CDR1 SGHRS, CDR2 YFSETQ. V was shortened by 1 base and J by 1 base, with 11 bases between the two germline ends. The CDR3 length is 15 residues. The CDR3 DNA reads as TGCGCCAGCAGCTTGAATGTTATTGGGAACACTGAAGCTTTCTTT. This translates into CASSLNVIGNTEAFF. Full variable domain (rest looked up from reference TRBV5-1 and TRBJ1-1): KAGVTQTPRYLIKTRGQQVTLSCSPISGHRSVSWYQQTPGQGLQFLFEYFSETQRNKGNFPGRFSGRQFSNSRSEMNVSTLELGDSALYLCASSLNVIGNTEAFFGQGTRLTVV.

The genes are TRBV24-1 and TRBJ1-1; tentative D call: TRBD1 (6 bases). Trimming removed 4 bases from V and 3 bases from J, with 14 bases in between. This CDR3 spans 15 amino acids. The germline V gene has CDR1 KGHDR and CDR2 SFDVKD. CDR3 nucleotides: TGTGCCACCAGTGACCAGGACGGGGGCGACACTGAAGCTTTCTTT. This encodes CATSDQDGGDTEAFF.

This clonotype was detected ten times or more. This rearrangement joins TRBV30 to TRBJ1-1; D possibly corresponds to TRBD1 (5 bases). The CDR3 is made up of 12 amino acids. Deletions cut 0 bases from V and 7 bases from J, with 9 bases between. Germline V gene data show CDR1 as GTSNPN and CDR2 as SVGIG (reference sequence). CDR3 DNA sequence: TGTGCCTGGAGTGTAGGGGTCTATGAAGCTTTCTTT. This gives the protein CAWSVGVYEAFF.

This clonotype was observed a few times. The chain employs TRBV5-6 and TRBJ2-4; 7 bases map to TRBD1. CDR1 and CDR2 from the germline V gene are SGHDT and YYEEEE. The trim removed 2 bases at V and 1 base at J, leaving 3 bases unmatched. This CDR3 region has 15 residues. The DNA for the CDR3 is TGTGCCAGCAGCTTCCTACAGGGGGCCAAAAACATTCAGTACTTC. Encoded protein: CASSFLQGAKNIQYF. Full variable domain (missing parts from reference TRBV5-6 and TRBJ2-4): DAGVTQSPTHLIKTRGQQVTLRCSPKSGHDTVSWYQQALGQGPQFIFQYYEEEERQRGNFPDRFSGHQFPNYSSELNVNALLLGDSALYLCASSFLQGAKNIQYFGAGTRLSVL.